This T cell receptor (beta chain) came from a study of cytomegalovirus exposure and HLA in healthy donors. Primers: 60 Vbeta forward and 13 Jbeta reverse. TCRdb's table, derived via immunoSEQ multiplex PCR, lists solely in-frame clones and lacks some. The repertoire includes roughly 240,000 clones, approximately 84% of them detected once, and roughly 0.22% sits in the top ten. This CDR3 contains 13 residues. J was trimmed by 5 bases and V by 5 bases; bases with no gene match: 3. CDR1 is SGHVS, CDR2 FNYEAQ, per germline. Healthy bone marrow donors made up the cohort. Study-wide points: A prior analysis recorded that most TCR beta V segments were productive about 90% or about 30% of the time. In a later analysis, TCR association rates varied by HLA locus: DRB1 most, HLA-C fewest. Confirmation was obtained in vitro that three CMV-associated chains are specific for CMV antigens.

About this clone: Its antigen remains unknown.

This sequence originates from a girl aged 2 to 9 in good health and CMV-seronegative. The chain carries TRBV7-6 and TRBJ2-1; 7 positions agree with TRBD2. Sequencing was carried out using PBMCs. The CDR3 protein is CASSPREDNEQFF. The CDR3 DNA reads as TGTGCCAGCAGCCCCCGGGAGGACAATGAGCAGTTCTTC.